This T cell receptor (beta chain) was identified during a study of beta chain features in type 1 diabetes. The CDR3 runs to 16 residues. Germline lookup yields CDR1 LNHDA and CDR2 SQIVND (reference sequence). J lost 6 bases, V lost 5 bases, and 11 bases had no gene match. Broader study findings: Diminished insertions and augmented deletions at VDJ junctions characterized type 1 diabetes patients.

As to this clone: No antigen is known for it.

Isolated RNA was reverse transcribed in full, so expressed TCRB transcripts were sequenced. Repertoires were generated with immunoSEQ multiplex PCR, while TCRdb's copy carries only in-frame clones and drops some. The sample has hundreds of thousands of clones; more than 9.5% are singletons. Cells sorted by CD45RO/CCR7/CD25/CD127/CD95/CD27 comprised CD4+ naive, central memory, regulatory and stem cell-like memory cells. The sequence was collected from a woman aged 25 to 39 in good health. The sequenced sample consisted of naive CD4+ T cells from blood. The chain couples TRBV19 to TRBJ2-2; 8 positions match TRBD1. CDR3 loop: CASSFYSGQGPGELFF. The CDR3 DNA follows: TGTGCCAGTAGTTTCTATTCCGGACAGGGCCCCGGGGAGCTGTTTTTT. Full variable domain (outside the CDR3, taken from reference TRBV19 and TRBJ2-2): DGGITQSPKYLFRKEGQNVTLSCEQNLNHDAMYWYRQDPGQGLRLIYYSQIVNDFQKGDIAEGYSVSREKKESFPLTVTSAQKNPTAFYLCASSFYSGQGPGELFFGEGSRLTVL.